The sequence of this T cell receptor (beta chain) was determined in a study of cytomegalovirus exposure and HLA in healthy donors. Regarding the study as a whole: A classifier reportedly called cytomegalovirus status with high sensitivity and specificity.

The PCR contained 60 Vbeta and 13 Jbeta primers. Generated by immunoSEQ multiplex PCR, the TCRdb table keeps only in-frame clones and is missing some. Among some 140,000 clones listed, approximately 79% were seen once. This clone was found a few times. Its antigen is not identified. This CDR3 contains 14 residues. The germline gives CDR1 GTSNPN, CDR2 SVGIG (reference sequence). V shed 3 bases and J shed 3 bases, with 14 bases lying between them. Sequenced material: PBMCs. This TCR came from a man aged 40-50 years in good health and CMV-seropositive. This chain joins TRBV30 and TRBJ1-2; D unclear. CDR3 loop: CAWSRGGRDYGYTF. In nucleotides, the CDR3 is TGTGCCTGGAGCCGCGGAGGACGCGACTATGGCTACACCTTC. The full variable domain, rest sourced from reference TRBV30 and TRBJ1-2, is SQTIHQWPATLVQPVGSPLSLECTVEGTSNPNLYWYRQAAGRGLQLLFYSVGIGQISSEVPQNLSASRPQDRQFILSSKKLLLSDSGFYLCAWSRGGRDYGYTFGSGTRLTVV.